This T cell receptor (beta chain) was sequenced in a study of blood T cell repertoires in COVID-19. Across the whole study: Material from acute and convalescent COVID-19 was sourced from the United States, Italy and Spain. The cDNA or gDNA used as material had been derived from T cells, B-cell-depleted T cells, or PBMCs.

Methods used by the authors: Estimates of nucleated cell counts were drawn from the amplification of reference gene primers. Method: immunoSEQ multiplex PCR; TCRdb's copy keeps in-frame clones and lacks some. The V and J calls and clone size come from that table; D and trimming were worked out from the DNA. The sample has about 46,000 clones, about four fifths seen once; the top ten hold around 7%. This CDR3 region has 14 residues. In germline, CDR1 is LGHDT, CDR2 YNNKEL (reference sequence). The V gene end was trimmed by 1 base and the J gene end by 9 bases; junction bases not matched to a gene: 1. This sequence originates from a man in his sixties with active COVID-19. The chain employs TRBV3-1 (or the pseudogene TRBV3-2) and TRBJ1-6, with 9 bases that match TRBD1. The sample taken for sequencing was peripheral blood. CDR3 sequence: CASSQGDRVSPLHF. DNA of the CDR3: TGTGCCAGCAGCCAAGGGGACAGGGTTTCACCCCTCCACTTT.